This T cell receptor beta chain was captured in a study of T cell repertoires in cytomegalovirus infection. About the research overall: Public TCR beta signatures provided an indication of both CMV infection and a matching HLA type.

This CDR3 comprises 12 residues. Germline-derived CDR1 and CDR2 are DFQATT and SNEGSKA (reference sequence). V shed 5 bases and J shed 4 bases, with 9 bases lying between them. Points from the study as a whole: Ex vivo, HLA-C-restricted CMV-specific TCR beta clonotypes prevailed over the rest of the response.

As for this clonotype: Its matching antigen is unknown.

TCRdb re-called the reads with MiXCR, one entry per CDR3 protein. The sample has about 740,000 distinct CDR3 sequences, around a third seen once. This specimen consisted of cultured PBMCs, obtained from culture after CMV antigen stimulation. The clonotype originates from a human donor in good health (CMV status not recorded). Some clones in this sample may be carry-over from other donors' samples. The V and J genes are TRBV20-1 and TRBJ1-3, with D maybe TRBD1 (5 bases). The CDR3 spells CSARDGGNTIYF. The CDR3 DNA sequence: TGCAGTGCTCGGGACGGCGGAAACACCATATATTTT.